This T cell receptor beta chain was captured in a study of T cell changes during pregnancy in multiple sclerosis. V dropped 6 bases and J dropped 0 bases, with 13 bases sitting between them. Germline V lookup: CDR1 KGHSH, CDR2 LQKENI. CDR3 length: 15 amino acids. The method was immunoSEQ multiplex PCR; TCRdb's version includes in-frame clones alone and lacks a portion of them. The sample yields about 60,000 clones, roughly nine tenths seen once. The sequence derives from a female donor with multiple sclerosis, enrolled in a pregnancy study. The chain couples TRBV18 to TRBJ2-3; a weak D match, TRBD1 (6 bases). Here the sequenced sample was CD4+ T cells from peripheral blood mononuclear cells, taken in the first trimester of pregnancy. CDR3 region: CASSATGASTDTQYF. The DNA for the CDR3 is TGTGCCAGCTCCGCGACAGGAGCTAGCACAGATACGCAGTATTTT.